These 26 T cell receptor beta chains were sequenced from one sample in a study of tissue T cells after allogeneic stem cell transplantation. Sequenced by immunoSEQ multiplex PCR; TCRdb stores in-frame clones only, minus some. The table shows under 7,500 clones, with more than 40% occurring only once. Time point given: mouse harvest day 7 after allogeneic transplant. Each mouse received 10^7 T-cell-depleted marrow cells plus 10^6 splenic CD5+ T cells by tail vein. Source material: gut tissue. Receptors originate from a female BALB/c mouse given C57BL/6 T cells with graft-versus-host disease after an allogeneic hematopoietic cell transplant.

This clone occurred a few times. Gene names are mouse gene names. The read finishes 1 residue shy of the CDR3 end, and the germline J gene is used to complete it. The chain employs TRBV26 and TRBJ2-7; 12 bases are shared with TRBD2. V was clipped by 2 bases and J by 7 bases; unmatched bases: 6. The CDR3 extends over 15 amino acids. Germline V gene data show CDR1 as KGHPV and CDR2 as FQNQEV (reference sequence). The CDR3 bases that were read are TGTGCCAGCAGTCTGGACTGGGGGGGCGCGGGAGAACAGTAC. Translated: CASSLDWGGAGEQY. The full CDR3 sequence reads CASSLDWGGAGEQYF.

Regarding this clone: Gene labels here are mouse ones. The read finishes 1 residue shy of the CDR3 end, and the germline J gene is used to complete it. The V gene is TRBV26, the J gene TRBJ2-1; D perhaps matches TRBD1 (7 bases). This CDR3 contains 14 residues. V was shortened by 2 bases and J by 3 bases, with 8 bases between the two germline ends. Germline V gene data show CDR1 as KGHPV and CDR2 as FQNQEV (reference sequence). This CDR3 reads CASSLQGGYAEQFF. The DNA read from the CDR3 is TGTGCCAGCAGTCTGCAGGGGGGCTATGCTGAGCAGTTC.

This clone was picked up a small number of times. Gene and germline names: mouse. The read comes to an end 1 residue before the CDR3 does, leaving the germline J gene to fill in the end. The chain combines TRBV12-1 with TRBJ2-7, with D perhaps given as TRBD1 or TRBD2 (6 bases each). V was clipped by 1 base and J by 4 bases, with 10 bases between them. The CDR3 has 13 residues. The germline V gene encodes CDR1 SGHSN and CDR2 HYEKVE. CDR3 bases read: TGTGCCAGCTCTCTGTGGGGGCCTTATGAACAGTAC. Its protein product is CASSLWGPYEQY. The CDR3 as a whole reads CASSLWGPYEQYF.

Comment on this clone: Germline and genes here are mouse. The missing CDR3 end, 1 residue past where the read stops, is filled in from the germline J gene. V is TRBV12-1 and J is TRBJ1-3, with no clear D. The CDR3 sequence is 13 residues long. V lost 3 bases to trimming and J lost 0 bases, with 5 bases between them. Germline-derived CDR1 and CDR2 are SGHSN and HYEKVE. Partial CDR3 DNA: TGTGCCAGCTCTAAAGTTTCTGGAAATACGCTCTAT. This encodes CASSKVSGNTLY. The entire CDR3 protein is CASSKVSGNTLYF.

This clone was seen only once. Gene names follow the mouse nomenclature. The sequenced fragment ends 1 residue before the CDR3 boundary, so the rest is inferred from the germline J gene. V is TRBV16 and J is TRBJ2-4, with TRBD2 as a possible D gene (5 bases). With 5 bases removed from V and 2 bases from J, the gap between germline ends came to 8 bases. Germline V gene data show CDR1 as SGHSA and CDR2 as FRNQAP. The CDR3 spans 13 residues. The sequenced CDR3 bases are TGTGCAAGCAGCACGGACTATCAAAACACCTTGTAC. Its protein is CASSTDYQNTLY. The whole CDR3 sequence reads CASSTDYQNTLYF.

This clone was observed a few times. Gene names refer to mouse genes. The read stops 1 residue short of the end of the CDR3; the missing end is completed from the germline J gene. The chain combines TRBV26 with TRBJ2-5; D might be TRBD1 (5 bases). V was shortened by 3 bases and J by 3 bases, with 7 bases between the two germline ends. CDR1 is KGHPV and CDR2 is FQNQEV in the germline V gene (reference sequence). The CDR3 extends over 13 amino acids. The CDR3 bases that were read are TGTGCCAGCAGTCTTGGACATCAAGACACCCAGTAC. It translates to CASSLGHQDTQY. The entire CDR3 protein is CASSLGHQDTQYF.

A remark on this clone: Mouse gene names apply. Sequencing ends 1 residue short of the CDR3 end; the germline J gene provides the rest. The chain employs TRBV26 and TRBJ2-7; the D is unclear. Germline-derived CDR1 and CDR2 are KGHPV and FQNQEV (reference sequence). This CDR3 region has 13 residues. The germline V and J ends were trimmed by 2 bases and 2 bases, with 7 bases remaining between them. The CDR3 is CASSLGQPYEQYF. CDR3 bases read: TGTGCCAGCAGTCTGGGGCAGCCCTATGAACAGTAC.

By sample share, this clone is medium-sized. Here the gene names and germline are mouse. The DNA ends 1 residue before the CDR3 does, and the rest of the CDR3 is filled in from the germline J gene. The chain has TRBV13-2 and TRBJ1-4; TRBD1 matches 12 bases. Germline trimming cut 3 bases from V and 6 bases from J; bases unmatched to any gene: 6. Per germline, CDR1 NNHNN and CDR2 SYGAGS (reference sequence). This CDR3 has 16 amino acids. CDR3 DNA, as far as it was read: TGTGCCAGCGGTGTCCGGGACAGGGGGCTGGACGAAAGATTATTT. This codes for CASGVRDRGLDERLF. The full CDR3 sequence reads CASGVRDRGLDERLFF.

This clone was observed a few times. The gene names here belong to mouse. The read ends 1 residue before the CDR3 terminus; that terminus is restored from the germline J gene. The gene calls are TRBV31 and TRBJ2-7, with 8 positions matching TRBD2. Germline CDR1 GKSSPN, CDR2 SITVG. V was pared by 3 bases and J by 7 bases, with 5 bases of the junction left unmatched. The length of the CDR3 is 12 residues. CDR3 DNA (partial): TGTGCCTGGAGCGCGGACTGGGCCGAACAGTAC. Protein product: CAWSADWAEQY. The full CDR3 sequence reads CAWSADWAEQYF.

Concerning this clone: Any gene name here is a mouse gene name. Read coverage stops 1 residue before the CDR3 terminus; the germline J gene supplies the remainder. The rearrangement links TRBV26 to TRBJ2-3, with D possibly being TRBD1 or TRBD2 (6 bases each). This CDR3 is built from 14 residues. V was clipped by 6 bases and J by 1 base, with 11 bases between them. The V gene's germline CDR1 is KGHPV and CDR2 FQNQEV (reference sequence). CDR3 in amino acids: CASRWRGGAETLYF. The sequenced part of the CDR3 DNA is TGTGCCAGCAGGTGGAGGGGGGGTGCAGAAACGCTGTAT. The whole variable domain, filled in from reference TRBV26 and TRBJ2-3, reads NSKVIQTPRYLVKGQGQKAKMRCIPEKGHPVVFWYQQNKNNEFKFLINFQNQEVLQQIDMTEKRFSAECPSNSPCSLEIQSSEAGDSALYLCASRWRGGAETLYFGSGTRLTVL.

In the case of this clone: Germline and genes: mouse. The read comes to an end 1 residue before the CDR3 does, leaving the germline J gene to fill in the end. The chain employs TRBV12-2 and TRBJ2-1, with 9 bases fitting TRBD2. The CDR3 runs 14 residues. Germline V gives CDR1 SGHLS, CDR2 HYDKME. The junction had 1 base not matched to a gene; V was cut back by 2 bases and J by 3 bases. The part of the CDR3 DNA that was read is TGTGCCAGCTCTCGACTGGGGGTCTATGCTGAGCAGTTC. It encodes CASSRLGVYAEQF. The full CDR3 is CASSRLGVYAEQFF. Using reference TRBV12-2 and TRBJ2-1 for the parts outside the CDR3, the full variable domain is NSGVVQSPRYIIKGKGERSILKCIPISGHLSVAWYQQTQGQELKFFIQHYDKMERDKGNLPSRFSVQQFDDYHSEMNMSALELEDSAVYFCASSRLGVYAEQFFGPGTRLTVL.

In regard to this clone: Gene names denote mouse genes. From the germline J gene comes the end of the CDR3, since the read stops 1 residue before it. The chain carries TRBV3 and TRBJ2-5; 9 positions agree with TRBD2. The CDR3 has 14 amino acids. Germline CDR1 SNHLY, CDR2 FYNGKV (reference sequence). V shed 5 bases and J 4 bases; nucleotides not matched to a gene: 4. CDR3 loop: CASSPGTGKDTQYF. The covered CDR3 bases are TGTGCCAGCAGCCCGGGGACTGGGAAAGACACCCAGTAC. Based on the CDR3 plus reference TRBV3 and TRBJ2-5, the full variable domain is GPKVLQIPSHQIIDMGQMVTLNCDPVSNHLYFYWYKQILGQQMEFLVNFYNGKVMEKSKLFKDQFSVERPDGSYFTLKIQPTALEDSAVYFCASSPGTGKDTQYFGPGTRLLVL.

On this clone itself: The genes are named according to mouse. With the read ending 1 residue before the CDR3 end, the germline J gene is used to fill in that end. The chain combines TRBV13-2 with TRBJ2-4; D possibly corresponds to TRBD1 (6 bases). The ends were cut back, 0 bases at V and 1 base at J, with 6 bases in the middle. The CDR3 covers 14 residues. CDR1 and CDR2 from the germline V gene are NNHNN and SYGAGS (reference sequence). CDR3 residues: CASGDEGGQNTLYF. Partial CDR3 DNA: TGTGCCAGCGGTGATGAGGGGGGTCAAAACACCTTGTAC.

On this clone itself: Mouse gene names and germline throughout. The read ends 1 residue before the CDR3 terminus; that terminus is restored from the germline J gene. V usage is TRBV1 and J usage is TRBJ2-4; 7 bases line up with TRBD1. In germline, CDR1 is NSQYPW, CDR2 LRSPGD (reference sequence). This CDR3 has 14 residues. V was clipped by 0 bases and J by 3 bases; unmatched bases: 0. Here the CDR3 reads CTCSADRGQNTLYF. CDR3 bases read: TGCACCTGCAGTGCAGACAGGGGGCAAAACACCTTGTAC.

This clone was recorded a few times. The gene names here belong to mouse. The CDR3 goes on 1 residue after the read ends, and that part is filled in from the germline J gene. The chain has TRBV29 and TRBJ2-7, with D possibly matching TRBD1 (5 bases). This CDR3 is built from 12 residues. Trimming removed 3 bases at V and 3 bases at J, with 6 bases between. CDR1 and CDR2 from the germline V gene are MSHET and SYDVDS. The CDR3 sequence: CASSFRDYEQYF. Partial CDR3 DNA: TGTGCTAGCAGTTTCAGGGACTATGAACAGTAC.

Only one count was recorded for this clone. The gene symbols are mouse symbols. The read stops 1 residue short of the end of the CDR3; the missing end is completed from the germline J gene. This sequence joins TRBV20 and TRBJ1-4; tentative D call: TRBD1 (5 bases). Per the germline V gene, CDR1 is GFQATS and CDR2 is STVNSAI. V was shortened by 2 bases and J by 1 base, with 5 bases between the two germline ends. This CDR3 comprises 13 residues. Here the CDR3 reads CGARTGSNERLFF. CDR3 bases read: TGTGGTGCTAGGACAGGTTCCAACGAAAGATTATTT.

This clone was counted a single time. The genes and germline here are from mouse. The CDR3 is cut off 1 residue early in the read; its end comes from the germline J gene. The chain combines TRBV26 with TRBJ2-5; 12 nucleotides align to TRBD2. This CDR3 is 14 amino acids long. The ends lost 4 bases at V and 5 bases at J; junction bases unmatched: 1. CDR1 is KGHPV and CDR2 is FQNQEV in the germline V gene (reference sequence). The DNA read from the CDR3 is TGTGCCAGCAGTCCGGACTGGGGGGGAGACACCCAGTAC. Translating it yields CASSPDWGGDTQY. The whole CDR3 is CASSPDWGGDTQYF.

A few counts support this clone. These gene names are mouse names. The CDR3 goes on 1 residue after the read ends, and that part is filled in from the germline J gene. The gene calls are TRBV26 and TRBJ2-7; 10 nucleotides match TRBD1. Trimming cost V 6 bases and J 5 bases; bases outside gene matches: 7. Looked up from germline, CDR1 is KGHPV and CDR2 is FQNQEV (reference sequence). CDR3 length equals 14 residues. The CDR3 here is CASSFRDRGDEQYF. The part of the CDR3 DNA that was read is TGTGCCAGCAGCTTCCGGGACAGGGGAGATGAACAGTAC.

Details on this clone: Gene names refer to mouse genes. The CDR3 end lies 1 residue beyond the end of the read and is filled in from the germline J gene. The chain couples TRBV26 to TRBJ1-1; TRBD1 agrees at 7 bases. This CDR3 is built from 12 residues. Germline V lookup: CDR1 KGHPV, CDR2 FQNQEV (reference sequence). The J segment lost 5 bases and the V segment lost 5 bases, leaving 2 bases of the junction unmatched. The covered CDR3 bases are TGTGCCAGCAGTAGACAGGGAACAGAAGTCTTC. It yields the protein CASSRQGTEVF. The CDR3 as a whole reads CASSRQGTEVFF. Looking up the rest from reference TRBV26 and TRBJ1-1 gives the full variable domain: NSKVIQTPRYLVKGQGQKAKMRCIPEKGHPVVFWYQQNKNNEFKFLINFQNQEVLQQIDMTEKRFSAECPSNSPCSLEIQSSEAGDSALYLCASSRQGTEVFFGKGTRLTVV.

Comment on this clone: Gene names and germline refer to mouse. The observed sequence ends 1 residue before the CDR3 terminus, with the missing tail filled in from the germline J gene. The chain joins TRBV14 to TRBJ2-5, with D unresolved. Germline V gives CDR1 SGHDT, CDR2 FRDEAV. CDR3 length: 15 residues. The V and J ends lost 4 bases and 0 bases respectively, with 12 bases between them. CDR3 DNA (partial): TGTGCCAGCAGTAGAGACAAATTTAACCAAGACACCCAGTAC. Protein sequence: CASSRDKFNQDTQY. From start to end, the CDR3 is CASSRDKFNQDTQYF.

This clone was found a few times. Gene and germline names: mouse. The CDR3 end lies 1 residue beyond the end of the read and is filled in from the germline J gene. The V call is TRBV12-2, the J call TRBJ1-1; 12 bases agree with TRBD1. The CDR3 spans 16 residues. The V gene's germline CDR1 is SGHLS and CDR2 HYDKME. J lost 3 bases, V lost 0 bases, and 4 bases had no gene match. The CDR3 spells CASSLGTGGAYTEVFF. The sequenced CDR3 bases are TGTGCCAGCTCTCTCGGGACAGGGGGCGCGTACACAGAAGTCTTC.

This clone is medium-sized. Gene names denote mouse genes. The read ends 1 residue early relative to the CDR3; the germline J gene fills the gap. The rearrangement joins TRBV26 to TRBJ1-2; D is possibly TRBD1 (6 bases). The CDR3 spans 14 residues. Trimming took off 4 bases at V and 1 base at J, with 10 bases between the two ends. Germline lookup yields CDR1 KGHPV and CDR2 FQNQEV (reference sequence). The covered CDR3 bases are TGTGCCAGCAGTCATTCAGGGGTAAACTCCGACTACACC. As protein: CASSHSGVNSDYT. The whole CDR3 sequence reads CASSHSGVNSDYTF. The full variable domain, rest sourced from reference TRBV26 and TRBJ1-2, is NSKVIQTPRYLVKGQGQKAKMRCIPEKGHPVVFWYQQNKNNEFKFLINFQNQEVLQQIDMTEKRFSAECPSNSPCSLEIQSSEAGDSALYLCASSHSGVNSDYTFGSGTRLLVI.

Concerning this clone itself: Genes and germline are mouse. The observed sequence ends 1 residue before the CDR3 terminus, with the missing tail filled in from the germline J gene. This chain connects TRBV16 to TRBJ2-7, with D possibly TRBD1 on 6 matching bases. V was shortened by 5 bases and J by 7 bases, with 9 bases between the two germline ends. This CDR3 spans 11 amino acids. Germline-derived CDR1 and CDR2 are SGHSA and FRNQAP. The CDR3 loop is CASSPGTEQYF. The sequenced part of the CDR3 DNA is TGTGCAAGCAGCCCCGGGACAGAACAGTAC.

A remark on this clone: The gene names given are mouse names. The read stops 1 residue short of the end of the CDR3; the missing end is completed from the germline J gene. The gene calls are TRBV26 and TRBJ2-7, with 10 bases identical to TRBD2. Germline V gene sequence: CDR1 KGHPV, CDR2 FQNQEV (reference sequence). The CDR3 is 14 amino acids. With V trimmed by 4 bases and J by 3 bases, 3 bases remained unmatched. CDR3: CASSPRLGGYEQYF. Partial CDR3 DNA: TGTGCCAGCAGTCCTCGACTGGGGGGCTATGAACAGTAC.

Concerning this clone itself: Any gene name here is a mouse gene name. The CDR3 extends 1 residue past the end of the read, so its final part is completed from the germline J gene. The V call is TRBV2, the J call TRBJ2-1; D gene ambiguous. This CDR3 spans 15 amino acids. The germline CDR1 and CDR2 sequences are LGHNA and YSYQKL. Deletions cut 4 bases from V and 0 bases from J, with 10 bases between. Here the CDR3 reads CASSLVMNNYAEQFF. The CDR3 DNA, read in part, is TGTGCCAGCAGCCTCGTAATGAATAACTATGCTGAGCAGTTC.

To note about this clone: The gene names given are mouse names. With the read ending 1 residue before the CDR3 end, the germline J gene is used to fill in that end. The chain couples TRBV3 to TRBJ2-1; D is undetermined. There are 14 residues in the CDR3. CDR1 and CDR2 from the germline V gene are SNHLY and FYNGKV (reference sequence). Between the trimmed V and J ends, which lost 2 bases and 1 base, there was a span of 6 bases. The CDR3 loop reads CASSLRLNYAEQFF. The CDR3 DNA, read in part, is TGTGCCAGCAGCTTAAGACTCAACTATGCTGAGCAGTTC.